This T cell receptor (beta chain) appears in the sequencing data of a study of cytotoxic CD8 clonotypes in ibrutinib-treated CLL. Study in general: The cohort had over nine relapsed/refractory and around 14 treatment-naive patients, 17 IGHV unmutated.

Points from the study as a whole: Clonality went up at the time of ibrutinib response, stayed stable in sustained remission, and later dropped back toward its baseline level at progression. Public clonotypes were uncommon and contracted or stayed stable on treatment. Patients had baseline clonality above age-matched healthy donors, and this clonality moved with circulating CD8+ T-cell counts.

The protocol was immunoSEQ multiplex PCR, while the TCRdb copy is restricted to in-frame clones and leaves out a portion. In the table there are fewer than 400,000 clones, 67% of which are singletons. For this clone: Its antigen is not identified.

This CDR3 region has 15 residues. Germline CDR1 and CDR2: SGHAT and FQNNGV. J lost 3 bases, V lost 3 bases, and 8 bases had no gene match. The TCR sequence derives from a human donor with chronic lymphocytic leukemia. The starting material was PBMCs, obtained after 36 months of ibrutinib treatment. This chain joins TRBV11-2 and TRBJ2-7, with 7 bases lining up with TRBD1. The DNA for the CDR3 is TGTGCCAGCAGCTTCAGCACAGGGGTAGGCTACGAGCAGTACTTC. It is translated as CASSFSTGVGYEQYF.